The 23 T cell receptor beta chains reported below all come from one sample, sequenced in a study of T cell repertoires in cytomegalovirus infection. TCRdb called the reads again in MiXCR, with one record for every CDR3 protein. The table lists about 740,000 distinct CDR3 sequences, 35% to 45% of them singletons. Sequencing used PBMCs. Source of these receptors: a human donor in good health (CMV status not recorded). Some clones in this sample may be carry-over from other donors' samples.

This clonotype has more than one count but fewer than ten. The V gene is TRBV7-9, the J gene TRBJ2-5; maybe TRBD2 (5 bases). Germline V lookup: CDR1 SEHNR, CDR2 FQNEAQ (reference sequence). Trimming removed 4 bases from V and 5 bases from J, with 11 bases in between. The CDR3 runs to 13 residues. DNA of the CDR3: TGTGCCAGCAGCTCCGGGATGGCGGAGACCCAGTACTTC. Its protein is CASSSGMAETQYF.

The rearrangement joins TRBV7-3 to TRBJ2-2, with D possibly being TRBD1 (6 bases). Trimming stripped 5 bases from V and 4 bases from J, with 11 bases between. The CDR3 is made up of 14 amino acids. Germline CDR1 and CDR2: SGHTA and FQGTGA. DNA of the CDR3: TGTGCCAGCAGCCCAACAGGGCTCACCGGGGAGCTGTTTTTT. Protein: CASSPTGLTGELFF.

In this sample, this clonotype turned up many times. The chain joins TRBV7-8 to TRBJ2-1; 14 bases are shared with TRBD2. In germline, CDR1 is SGHVS, CDR2 FQNEAQ. The ends lost 5 bases at V and 9 bases at J; junction bases unmatched: 6. There are 15 residues in the CDR3. CDR3 bases: TGTGCCAGCAGCACGACTAGCGGGGGGGCTGTTGAGCAGTTCTTC. Its translation is CASSTTSGGAVEQFF. The full variable domain, rest sourced from reference TRBV7-8 and TRBJ2-1, is GAGVSQSPRYKVAKRGQDVALRCDPISGHVSLFWYQQALGQGPEFLTYFQNEAQLDKSGLPSDRFFAERPEGSVSTLKIQRTQQEDSAVYLCASSTTSGGAVEQFFGPGTRLTVL.

The chain links TRBV6-6 to TRBJ1-3; D remains unclear. Trimming cost V 0 bases and J 7 bases, with 10 bases left between them. Germline V gene sequence: CDR1 MNHNY, CDR2 SVGAGI (reference sequence). This CDR3 region has 14 residues. CDR3 bases: TGTGCCAGCAGTTACTCGATGCATGGGAACACCATATATTTT. Amino acids: CASSYSMHGNTIYF.

The V call is TRBV12-3 or TRBV12-4, the J call TRBJ1-5; no definite D call. V was shortened by 2 bases and J by 4 bases, with 9 bases between the two germline ends. The CDR3 sequence is 14 residues long. CDR3 region: CASSLWDRNQPQHF. The CDR3 coding sequence is TGTGCCAGCAGTTTATGGGATCGGAATCAGCCCCAGCATTTT.

V is TRBV23-1 and J is TRBJ1-5, with a tentative D call TRBD1 (6 bases). TRBV23-1 is noted as an ORF with a role that remains uncertain. Trimming stripped 0 bases from V and 2 bases from J, with 32 bases between. The CDR3 is 23 amino acids. For the CDR3, the DNA is TGCGCCAGCAGTCAATCTGTCGGACAGTCATCCCCAAATCGATCTAGCGGCAATCAGCCCCAGCATTTT. This sequence encodes CASSQSVGQSSPNRSSGNQPQHF.

This clonotype was counted many times. The chain uses TRBV7-2 and TRBJ2-7; D remains unclear. V lost 2 bases, J lost 3 bases, and 8 bases lay in between. This CDR3 contains 13 residues. The V gene's germline CDR1 is SGHTA and CDR2 FQGNSA. This CDR3 is CASSLPRRYEQYF. The CDR3 DNA is TGTGCCAGCAGCTTACCGCGGCGCTACGAGCAGTACTTC.

This rearrangement joins TRBV20-1 to TRBJ2-7, with TRBD2 matching over 10 bases. V lost 3 bases to trimming and J lost 0 bases; unmatched junction nucleotides: 5. The CDR3 is 15 amino acids. Germline CDR1 DFQATT, CDR2 SNEGSKA (reference sequence). The CDR3 region is CSARPLAGSSYEQYF. CDR3 nucleotides: TGCAGTGCTAGGCCACTAGCGGGAAGCTCCTACGAGCAGTACTTC.

The J gene is TRBJ2-3, the V gene TRBV24-1; D is tentatively TRBD1 or TRBD2 (6 bases each). V was shortened by 3 bases and J by 1 base, with 13 bases between the two germline ends. The length of the CDR3 is 16 residues. Germline CDR1 reads KGHDR; CDR2 reads SFDVKD. The CDR3 protein is CATSDPKGGGTDTQYF. The CDR3, as DNA: TGTGCCACCAGTGATCCTAAGGGGGGAGGCACAGATACGCAGTATTTT.

The chain joins TRBV12-3 or TRBV12-4 to TRBJ2-3; D is unresolved. V lost 5 bases to trimming and J lost 1 base, with 13 bases between them. This CDR3 region has 15 residues. The DNA of the CDR3 is TGTGCCAGCAGTCTTCTTCGGGCGGGCACAGATACGCAGTATTTT. Its translation: CASSLLRAGTDTQYF.

This clonotype was recorded a few times. For the CDR3, the DNA is TGTGCCAGCAGTGAAGTGAAGGGGGCGAGCGCCGCGAACACCGGGGAGCTGTTTTTT. Its translation is CASSEVKGASAANTGELFF. The rearrangement joins TRBV25-1 to TRBJ2-2; 7 bases fit TRBD1. Germline V lookup: CDR1 MGHDK, CDR2 SYGVNS. The CDR3 is made up of 19 amino acids. Trimming at V came to 2 bases and at J to 0 bases, leaving 12 bases not matched to a gene.

This chain joins TRBV13 and TRBJ1-5; 8 positions match TRBD1. The germline CDR1 and CDR2 sequences are PRHDT and FYEKMQ (reference sequence). The length of the CDR3 is 15 residues. V shed 0 bases and J 6 bases; nucleotides not matched to a gene: 4. CDR3 nucleotide sequence: TGTGCCAGCAGCTTAGGGTCAGGGGGCAGTCAGCCCCAGCATTTT. Encoded protein: CASSLGSGGSQPQHF.

V gene TRBV12-3 or TRBV12-4 combines with J gene TRBJ1-2; no clear D gene. With 8 bases removed from V and 4 bases from J, the gap between germline ends came to 11 bases. The CDR3 is 12 amino acids. The CDR3 nucleotides are TGTGCCAGCGCAAACACACTCTATGGCTACACCTTC. Protein: CASANTLYGYTF.

This clonotype was seen only a few times. The chain couples TRBV10-3 to TRBJ2-3, with D maybe TRBD2 (5 bases). The germline gives CDR1 ENHRY, CDR2 SYGVKD. The CDR3 is 13 amino acids. Deletions cut 10 bases from V and 0 bases from J, with 11 bases between. CDR3 bases: TGTGCCACCGGGGTTCCTAGCACAGATACGCAGTATTTT. It codes for CATGVPSTDTQYF.

About this clonotype itself: A clone one base away is much larger, so this may be a read error. This sequence joins TRBV7-3 and TRBJ2-1, with D tentatively TRBD2 (7 bases). This CDR3 has 16 amino acids. Germline V gene lookup returns CDR1 SGHTA and CDR2 FQGTGA. Trimming stripped 8 bases from V and 0 bases from J, with 17 bases between. CDR3 coding DNA: TGTGCCAGCCGTTTGAGGGCGGGGGCCTCCTACAATGAGCAGTTCTTC. Protein: CASRLRAGASYNEQFF.

The J gene is TRBJ2-1, the V gene TRBV29-1; D uncertain. CDR3 length equals 12 residues. Trimming took off 6 bases at V and 5 bases at J, with 11 bases between the two ends. Germline V gene lookup returns CDR1 SQVTM and CDR2 ANQGSEA. The CDR3 DNA reads TGCAGCGTGGCACAGAGTGACAATGAGCAGTTCTTC. This encodes CSVAQSDNEQFF.

This clonotype was seen a handful of times. This chain joins TRBV28 and TRBJ2-7; D might be TRBD1 or TRBD2, each matching 5 bases. Germline V lookup: CDR1 MDHEN, CDR2 SYDVKM. V lost 3 bases and J lost 4, with 22 bases in between. The CDR3 runs 17 residues. CDR3 residues: CASSFPLDRVGDYEQYF. DNA of the CDR3: TGTGCCAGCAGTTTCCCCCTAGACCGGGTGGGGGATTACGAGCAGTACTTC. Together with reference TRBV28 and TRBJ2-7, the CDR3 gives the full variable domain: DVKVTQSSRYLVKRTGEKVFLECVQDMDHENMFWYRQDPGLGLRLIYFSYDVKMKEKGDIPEGYSVSREKKERFSLILESASTNQTSMYLCASSFPLDRVGDYEQYFGPGTRLTVT.

This chain uses TRBV28 with TRBJ2-7; no clear D. Trimming left V 2 bases short and J 1 base short, with 6 bases between. Looked up from germline, CDR1 is MDHEN and CDR2 is SYDVKM. This CDR3 spans 13 amino acids. DNA for the CDR3: TGTGCCAGCAGTTTACCCGATTCCTACGAGCAGTACTTC. Encoded protein: CASSLPDSYEQYF. Filled out from reference TRBV28 and TRBJ2-7, the complete variable domain reads DVKVTQSSRYLVKRTGEKVFLECVQDMDHENMFWYRQDPGLGLRLIYFSYDVKMKEKGDIPEGYSVSREKKERFSLILESASTNQTSMYLCASSLPDSYEQYFGPGTRLTVT.

The chain employs TRBV11-2 and TRBJ1-1; the D is unclear. Germline CDR1 and CDR2: SGHAT and FQNNGV. Trimming removed 1 base at V and 3 bases at J, with 9 bases between. This CDR3 is 14 amino acids long. The DNA of the CDR3 is TGTGCCAGCAGCTTAGGGGGATGGTACACTGAAGCTTTCTTT. Its protein is CASSLGGWYTEAFF.

This clonotype was found a few times. The rearrangement links TRBV20-1 to TRBJ2-7; the D gene could be TRBD1 or TRBD2 (5 bases each). The CDR3 is made up of 14 amino acids. V lost 4 bases and J lost 2, with 15 bases in between. Germline CDR1 reads DFQATT; CDR2 reads SNEGSKA (reference sequence). The CDR3 is CSAKGDRDPYEQYF. The CDR3 nucleotides are TGCAGTGCTAAAGGGGACCGTGATCCCTACGAGCAGTACTTC.

Ten or more counts support this clonotype. This rearrangement joins TRBV12-3 or TRBV12-4 to TRBJ1-1; no definite D call. The CDR3 contains 13 residues. Trimming shortened V by 3 bases and J by 0 bases, and 5 bases separated the two germline ends. The CDR3 DNA reads as TGTGCCAGCAGTTTTGTGGTGAACACTGAAGCTTTCTTT. Amino acid sequence: CASSFVVNTEAFF.

This clonotype was seen a handful of times. This sequence joins TRBV7-8 and TRBJ1-1; D remains unclear. This CDR3 region has 15 residues. V was pared by 5 bases and J by 3 bases, with 16 bases between. Looked up from germline, CDR1 is SGHVS and CDR2 is FQNEAQ. Written as DNA, the CDR3 is TGTGCCAGCAGCACTAGGATTGGACTGCACACTGAAGCTTTCTTT. It encodes CASSTRIGLHTEAFF.

This clonotype has more than one count but fewer than ten. The CDR3 DNA follows: TGTGCCAGCGGGGCAAGCGCCGAGACCCAGTACTTC. It codes for CASGASAETQYF. The V call is TRBV6-6, the J call TRBJ2-5; D may be TRBD1 (5 bases). In germline, CDR1 is MNHNY, CDR2 SVGAGI (reference sequence). This CDR3 region has 12 residues. V was clipped by 8 bases and J by 5 bases, with 12 bases between them.